A selection of T cell receptor beta chains follows, all from one sample in a study of T cell responses to AZD1222 COVID-19 vaccine. The assay was immunoSEQ multiplex PCR, and TCRdb's table has in-frame clones only and misses some. In the table there are 90,000 to 100,000 clones, 87% of which are singletons. The source material was peripheral blood, sampled on day 0 of AZD1222 vaccination. The receptors stem from an adult in good health. CDR3s include the opening cysteine and the closing phenylalanine or tryptophan.

TRBV7-9,TRBJ2-5,CASSFFLDRGTETQYF
TRBV20-1,TRBJ1-2,CSAIDRASVF
TRBV27,TRBJ2-1,CASSLTQLAGADNEQFF
TRBV2,TRBJ1-5,CASRGHKAGSYQPQHF
TRBV19,TRBJ1-1,CASSRREQNTEAFF
TRBV24-1,TRBJ1-2,CATSNSGMGYTF
TRBV29-1,TRBJ1-2,CSVENLRAGGYTF
TRBV3-1/TRBV3-2,TRBJ1-4,CASSQAPGAREKLFF
TRBV5-1,TRBJ1-5,CASSLGTGHQPQHF
TRBV24-1,TRBJ1-1,CATSDPGTSLNTEAFF
TRBV27,TRBJ1-1,CASSLSISYEAFF
TRBV9,TRBJ2-1,CASSIQGSGREQFF
TRBV9,TRBJ2-2,CASSAHGGDFTGELFF
TRBV14,TRBJ2-1,CASSQESQGSLDEQFF
TRBV18,TRBJ2-1,CASSPPSASGGGRAEQFF
TRBV6-5,TRBJ1-6,CASSSRQGTPLHF
TRBV5-1,TRBJ2-5,CASSSLSGGAGETQYF
TRBV2,TRBJ2-2,CASSVSDRGELFF
TRBV20-1,TRBJ2-2,CSAENTGELFF
TRBV19,TRBJ1-2,CASSQQGAGGYTF
TRBV6-4,TRBJ2-3,CASSPSSSTSGADTQYF
TRBV2,TRBJ2-1,CASSAPLAGGLNEQFF
TRBV5-1,TRBJ2-1,CASSLGLGEVNEQFF
TRBV7-3,TRBJ1-2,CASSRGQGPGYGYTF
TRBV11-3,TRBJ2-1,CASSLVQGRRNEQFF
TRBV6-1,TRBJ1-2,CASSDSGGGSYGYTF
TRBV6-5,TRBJ1-4,CATSRGRPQGEKLFF
TRBV6-2/TRBV6-3,TRBJ1-5,CASSYLSGGQPQHF
TRBV5-6,TRBJ2-7,CASSWGVGEQYF
TRBV2,TRBJ1-2,CASTILSPYGYTF
TRBV29-1,TRBJ2-3,CSGSWGGYTDTQYF